This is a list of T cell receptor beta chains from one sample in a study of blood T cell repertoires in COVID-19. Libraries were prepared by immunoSEQ multiplex PCR; TCRdb keeps only in-frame clonotypes and omits some of them. The data show more than 200,000 clones, with about 90% seen just once and around 2.9% held by the top ten. Sequenced sample: peripheral blood. The source of these receptors is a woman in her fifties or sixties with acute or convalescent COVID-19. Each CDR3 is given with its conserved first and last residue. D genes are given only for firm matches. The size of a clone is reported for some rows only, either as once, few or many, or as a class for expanded clones.

TRBJ2-7 | - | - | TRBV7-2 | CASNFRGAFSEQYF | TGTGCCAGCAACTTTCGGGGGGCTTTCTCCGAGCAGTACTTC
TRBJ2-6 | TRBD1 | - | TRBV25-1 | CASSAAGTGSSGANVLTF | TGTGCCAGCAGTGCAGCCGGGACAGGGAGCTCTGGGGCCAACGTCCTGACTTTC
TRBJ2-3 | TRBD2 | - | TRBV5-1 | CASSLVVGGTDTQYF | TGCGCCAGCAGCTTGGTGGTGGGGGGGACAGATACGCAGTATTTT
TRBJ2-5 | TRBD2 | - | TRBV6-2/TRBV6-3 | CASSSRLAGLMKETQYF | TGTGCCAGCAGTTCCCGACTAGCGGGATTAATGAAAGAGACCCAGTACTTC
TRBJ2-1 | - | - | TRBV11-3 | CASSLGVGGDNEQFF | TGTGCCAGCAGCCTGGGGGTAGGCGGGGACAATGAGCAGTTCTTC
TRBJ1-1 | - | - | TRBV7-9 | CASSLAALQGVEAFF | TGTGCCAGCAGCTTAGCCGCCTTACAGGGCGTGGAGGCTTTCTTT
TRBJ2-7 | TRBD2 | - | TRBV5-4 | CASSLGTSGRAYEQYF | TGTGCCAGCAGCTTGGGGACTAGCGGGAGGGCCTACGAGCAGTACTTC
TRBJ1-1 | - | once | TRBV11-2 | CASSLGTALSTEAFF | TGTGCCAGCAGCTTAGGGACAGCCTTAAGCACTGAAGCTTTCTTT
TRBJ2-5 | - | - | TRBV15 | CATSREAGDQETQYF | TGTGCCACCAGCAGAGAAGCCGGGGACCAAGAGACCCAGTACTTC
TRBJ2-2 | TRBD2 | - | TRBV6-5 | CANQTSENTGELFF | TGTGCCAACCAGACTAGCGAGAACACCGGGGAGCTGTTTTTT
TRBJ1-1 | - | once | TRBV7-9 | CASSLARAGEAFF | TGTGCCAGCAGCTTAGCGAGGGCGGGGGAAGCTTTCTTT
TRBJ2-3 | - | few | TRBV7-9 | CASSPGLSTDTQYF | TGTGCCAGCAGCCCGGGACTTAGCACAGATACGCAGTATTTT
TRBJ2-3 | - | once | TRBV7-9 | CASSPLRTQTTDTQYF | TGTGCCAGCAGCCCCCTTCGGACACAAACTACAGATACGCAGTATTTT
TRBJ1-4 | - | - | TRBV15 | CATSRWGVGEKLFF | TGTGCCACCAGCAGATGGGGGGTTGGTGAAAAACTGTTTTTT
TRBJ1-5 | TRBD1 | medium-sized | TRBV7-8 | CASSLANRDRDQPQHF | TGTGCCAGCAGCTTAGCTAATCGGGACAGAGATCAGCCCCAGCATTTT
TRBJ2-7 | TRBD1 | - | TRBV27 | CASSSPSADRSYEQYF | TGTGCCAGCAGTTCCCCATCCGCGGACAGGTCCTACGAGCAGTACTTC
TRBJ2-2 | - | - | TRBV3-1/TRBV3-2 | CASSPFPGHNTGELFF | TGTGCCAGCAGCCCATTCCCGGGACATAACACCGGGGAGCTGTTTTTT
TRBJ2-7 | TRBD1 | - | TRBV27 | CASSLRDRGPYEQYF | TGTGCCAGCAGTTTAAGGGACAGGGGTCCTTACGAGCAGTACTTC
TRBJ1-4 | TRBD1 | - | TRBV5-5 | CASSRTGGDEKLFF | TGTGCCAGCAGCAGAACAGGGGGTGATGAAAAACTGTTTTTT
TRBJ2-6 | - | - | TRBV18 | CASSIQGTWANVLTF | TGTGCCAGCTCAATCCAGGGGACGTGGGCCAACGTCCTGACTTTC
TRBJ2-3 | - | - | TRBV6-2/TRBV6-3 | CASSYSASVIIQADTQYF | TGTGCCAGCAGTTACTCGGCTAGCGTTATCATTCAGGCAGATACGCAGTATTTT
TRBJ1-1 | TRBD1 | - | TRBV19 | CASSQQGANTEAFF | TGTGCCAGTAGCCAACAGGGGGCGAACACTGAAGCTTTCTTT
TRBJ2-5 | TRBD1 | - | TRBV28 | CASSFYKGAETQYF | TGTGCCAGCAGTTTCTACAAGGGGGCGGAGACCCAGTACTTC
TRBJ2-5 | TRBD1 | - | TRBV7-3 | CASSLGGTGSETQYF | TGTGCCAGCAGCTTAGGGGGGACAGGATCAGAGACCCAGTACTTC
TRBJ1-1 | - | - | TRBV19 | CASSPSAGADTEAFF | TGTGCCAGTAGCCCCTCAGCAGGGGCGGACACTGAAGCTTTCTTT
TRBJ2-7 | TRBD1 | once | TRBV29-1 | CSEETGSFAEEQYF | TGCAGCGAAGAGACAGGGTCATTCGCTGAGGAGCAGTACTTC
TRBJ1-1 | TRBD1 | - | TRBV3-1/TRBV3-2 | CASSHRAGGTEAFF | TGTGCCAGCAGCCACCGTGCAGGGGGCACTGAAGCTTTCTTT
TRBJ1-1 | - | - | TRBV24-1 | CATSDGKNTEAFF | TGTGCCACCAGTGATGGCAAGAACACTGAAGCTTTCTTT
TRBJ1-5 | TRBD1 | - | TRBV7-6 | CASSPGQGHQPQHF | TGTGCCAGCAGCCCAGGACAGGGCCATCAGCCCCAGCATTTT
TRBJ2-7 | - | few | TRBV5-4 | CASSLEPGTHSYEQYF | TGTGCCAGCAGCTTGGAGCCCGGGACACACTCCTACGAGCAGTACTTC
TRBJ2-3 | - | - | TRBV9 | CASSERLDSDTQYF | TGTGCCAGCAGCGAGCGACTAGATTCAGATACGCAGTATTTT
TRBJ1-2 | TRBD1 | - | TRBV9 | CASSARTGPYGYTF | TGTGCCAGCAGCGCCCGGACAGGGCCCTATGGCTACACCTTC
TRBJ1-5 | - | - | TRBV6-2/TRBV6-3 | CASSYIGGNQPQHF | TGTGCCAGCAGTTATATAGGGGGCAATCAGCCCCAGCATTTT
TRBJ2-3 | TRBD2 | - | TRBV19 | CASSTTSGGASDTQYF | TGTGCCAGTAGTACTACTAGCGGGGGGGCCAGTGATACGCAGTATTTT
TRBJ1-1 | - | - | TRBV19 | CASRENREPNTEAFF | TGTGCCAGTAGAGAGAACAGGGAGCCGAACACTGAAGCTTTCTTT
TRBJ2-2 | - | - | TRBV19 | CASSFDTGELFF | TGTGCCAGTAGTTTCGACACCGGGGAGCTGTTTTTT
TRBJ1-2 | - | - | TRBV27 | CASSLSRQGNYGYTF | TGTGCCAGCAGTTTATCGAGGCAGGGGAACTATGGCTACACCTTC
TRBJ2-7 | TRBD2 | - | TRBV7-9 | CASSLGGRAPYEQYF | TGTGCCAGCAGCTTAGGTGGGAGGGCCCCCTACGAGCAGTACTTC
TRBJ1-2 | - | few | TRBV5-8 | CASSFSYGYTF | TGTGCCAGCAGCTTTAGTTATGGCTACACCTTC
TRBJ2-2 | TRBD2 | - | TRBV27 | CASSSHSGRIGELFF | TGTGCCAGCAGTTCACATAGCGGGAGGATCGGGGAGCTGTTTTTT
TRBJ1-2 | - | - | TRBV28 | CASNSQGTDSYGYTF | TGTGCCAGCAACTCCCAGGGCACGGACAGCTATGGCTACACCTTC
TRBJ1-4 | - | - | TRBV10-3 | CAISESKGANEKLFF | TGTGCCATCAGTGAGTCGAAGGGGGCTAATGAAAAACTGTTTTTT
TRBJ1-4 | - | - | TRBV5-1 | CASSLNGEEKLFF | TGCGCCAGCAGCTTGAACGGGGAAGAAAAACTGTTTTTT
TRBJ2-3 | - | - | TRBV9 | CASSVVGGLQYF | TGTGCCAGCAGCGTAGTTGGCGGGCTGCAGTATTTT
TRBJ1-5 | - | - | TRBV30 | CAWRIQGRMVNQPQHF | TGTGCCTGGAGAATTCAGGGGCGGATGGTCAATCAGCCCCAGCATTTT